The 9 T cell receptor beta chains presented below share a single source sample, sequenced in a study of T cells after yellow fever vaccination. TCRdb reprocessed the 5' RACE reads via MiXCR and lists one record per CDR3 protein. Of about 320,000 distinct CDR3 sequences in the sample, around 4.4% were seen once. This sample comprised PBMCs, obtained 15 days after the yellow fever booster vaccination. Receptors were obtained from a man younger than 30 who received the YFV17D yellow fever vaccine.

This clonotype was seen at least ten times. This sequence joins TRBV12-3 or TRBV12-4 and TRBJ1-6; D gene uncertain. CDR3 length: 13 residues. Deletions cut 1 base from V and 6 bases from J, with 4 bases between. CDR3 nucleotides: TGTGCCAGCAGTTTAGAGGTTAATTCACCCCTCCACTTT. It codes for CASSLEVNSPLHF.

This clonotype appeared a few times. V and J are TRBV20-1 and TRBJ1-3; possible D gene TRBD1, 5 bases. Germline V gene sequence: CDR1 DFQATT, CDR2 SNEGSKA (reference sequence). The CDR3 spans 13 residues. Trimming removed 3 bases from V and 4 bases from J, with 10 bases in between. The CDR3 spells CSASGAAGNTIYF. The CDR3 bases are TGCAGTGCTAGCGGGGCAGCCGGAAACACCATATATTTT.

This clonotype was detected a few times. This chain uses TRBV28 with TRBJ2-1; no clear D. The CDR3 has 12 residues. Germline loops: CDR1 MDHEN, CDR2 SYDVKM. V was cut by 6 bases and J by 9 bases, with 12 bases left in between. CDR3 residues: CASRASWSEQFF. The CDR3 nucleotides are TGTGCCAGCAGAGCATCGTGGAGTGAGCAGTTCTTC.

This clonotype was seen a few times. The chain carries TRBV7-9 and TRBJ2-1; D is undetermined. V was trimmed by 5 bases and J by 0 bases, leaving 14 bases between them. The CDR3 is 16 amino acids. Germline CDR1 is SEHNR and CDR2 is FQNEAQ (reference sequence). CDR3 loop: CASSILTSSSYNEQFF. DNA of the CDR3: TGTGCCAGCAGCATACTTACATCGAGCTCCTACAATGAGCAGTTCTTC.

This clonotype has a count of ten or more. V is TRBV2 and J is TRBJ2-5, with a weak D call TRBD1 (6 bases). V shed 8 bases and J shed 2 bases, with 18 bases lying between them. The CDR3 has 15 residues. The V gene's germline CDR1 is SNHLY and CDR2 FYNNEI. CDR3 coding DNA: TGTGCCAGCTCGCTCAGGGGAACCTTGCAAGAGACCCAGTACTTC. This sequence encodes CASSLRGTLQETQYF.

The chain employs TRBV6-2 or TRBV6-3 and TRBJ2-7; D is unresolved. The V gene lost 2 bases and the J gene lost 0 bases, with 8 bases spanning the gap. The CDR3 runs 14 residues. The V gene's germline CDR1 is MNHEY and CDR2 SVGEGT. CDR3 coding DNA: TGTGCCAGCAGTTACGGACGAGCCTCCTACGAGCAGTACTTC. Protein product: CASSYGRASYEQYF.

At least ten counts were recorded for this clonotype. The chain links TRBV7-2 to TRBJ2-1; 10 nucleotides agree with TRBD2. V trimming: 2 bases; J trimming: 10 bases; junction bases outside the gene matches: 5. The CDR3 sequence is 14 residues long. Germline CDR1 reads SGHTA; CDR2 reads FQGNSA. The CDR3 nucleotides are TGTGCCAGCAGCTTACTAGCGGGGGCTTTGGAGCAGTTCTTC. Its translation is CASSLLAGALEQFF.

This clonotype came up a few times. The chain recombines TRBV20-1 with TRBJ1-5; 9 nucleotides line up with TRBD1. This CDR3 contains 16 residues. Germline trimming cut 7 bases from V and 7 bases from J; bases unmatched to any gene: 17. CDR1 DFQATT and CDR2 SNEGSKA come from the germline V gene (reference sequence). CDR3 amino acids: CSVVEPRTGVRQPQHF. CDR3 in DNA: TGCAGTGTAGTCGAGCCACGGACAGGGGTGCGACAGCCCCAGCATTTT.

This clonotype appeared a few times. The chain carries TRBV24-1 and TRBJ2-3; either TRBD1 or TRBD2 may fit D (5 bases each). V lost 3 bases to trimming and J lost 11 bases, with 26 bases between them. The CDR3 extends over 17 amino acids. Germline V CDR1 and CDR2: KGHDR, SFDVKD. Here the CDR3 DNA reads TGTGCCACCAGTGATCGCCCGGGACCAACCGCCAGATCAATGCAGTATTTT. Encoded protein: CATSDRPGPTARSMQYF.